This T cell receptor (beta chain) was captured in a study of CD8+CD57+ T cells in acquired aplastic anemia. Germline trimming cut 4 bases from V and 5 bases from J; bases unmatched to any gene: 8. Germline CDR1 reads SGDLS; CDR2 reads YYNGEE. The CDR3 consists of 14 residues. The table lists this clonotype with a few counts. No conserved phenylalanine or tryptophan is present at the end of the CDR3, so a read error is the likely explanation. Profiles of TCR beta VDJ and CDR3 were generated from a genomic DNA template. MiXCR, run by TCRdb on the reads, gives a single entry per CDR3 protein. The table shows about 150,000 distinct CDR3 sequences, with 40% to 45% occurring only once.

The rearrangement uses TRBV9 and TRBJ1-2, with 7 bases identical to TRBD1. The receptor's source is a human donor in good health, serving as a control. The source material was sorted CD4+, CD8+, or CD8+CD57+ T cells (not recorded which) from PBMCs. CDR3 region: CASSPGQSSYGYTL. The CDR3 DNA is TGTGCCAGCAGCCCGGGACAGAGCTCTTATGGCTACACCCTC.